Listed here are 18 T cell receptor beta chains from one sample, sequenced in a study of blood T cell repertoires in COVID-19. Produced via immunoSEQ multiplex PCR; TCRdb's table is partial and in-frame only. The data hold 200,000 to 300,000 clones, with around nine tenths observed a single time. The sequencing sample was made of peripheral blood. These receptors all come from a man aged 25-45 years with active or convalescent COVID-19.

The gene calls are TRBV5-1 and TRBJ1-1, with TRBD1 matching over 11 bases. J was trimmed by 4 bases and V by 4 bases; bases with no gene match: 9. Germline CDR1 is SGHRS and CDR2 is YFSETQ. This CDR3 contains 16 residues. The CDR3 protein is CASSLDPGTGGTEAFF. CDR3 coding DNA: TGCGCCAGCAGCCTTGACCCCGGGACAGGGGGCACTGAAGCTTTCTTT.

This clone is a singleton in its sample. The rearrangement links TRBV6-5 to TRBJ1-5; D might be TRBD1 (5 bases). The germline V gene has CDR1 MNHEY and CDR2 SVGAGI. Trimming cost V 2 bases and J 2 bases, with 13 bases left between them. This CDR3 region has 16 residues. CDR3 nucleotides: TGTGCCAGCAGTTACCTGCTGGGGGGAGGCAATCAGCCCCAGCATTTT. It yields the protein CASSYLLGGGNQPQHF.

The chain couples TRBV27 to TRBJ1-1, with a possible D match to TRBD1 (5 bases). The germline V gene has CDR1 MNHEY and CDR2 SMNVEV (reference sequence). Trimming left V 8 bases short and J 1 base short, with 20 bases between. This CDR3 has 16 residues. CDR3 region: CASRESLPQGNTEAFF. CDR3 DNA sequence: TGTGCCAGCCGAGAATCTTTACCTCAGGGGAACACTGAAGCTTTCTTT.

The V gene is TRBV19, the J gene TRBJ1-2; 10 bases agree with TRBD1. This CDR3 contains 16 residues. The germline gives CDR1 LNHDA, CDR2 SQIVND (reference sequence). Trimming removed 6 bases from V and 3 bases from J; junction bases left unmatched: 10. This chain's CDR3 is CASRTGTGDNYYGYTF. Here the CDR3 DNA reads TGTGCCAGTAGGACCGGGACAGGGGACAACTACTATGGCTACACCTTC.

The chain recombines TRBV5-1 with TRBJ2-3, with a weak D call TRBD2 (6 bases). Trimming removed 4 bases at V and 7 bases at J, with 16 bases between. CDR3 length: 14 residues. The germline gives CDR1 SGHRS, CDR2 YFSETQ. CDR3 protein: CASSPTTSLNTQYF. The DNA of the CDR3 is TGCGCCAGCAGCCCTACTACTAGCTTAAATACGCAGTATTTT. Variable domain in full (rest from reference TRBV5-1 and TRBJ2-3): KAGVTQTPRYLIKTRGQQVTLSCSPISGHRSVSWYQQTPGQGLQFLFEYFSETQRNKGNFPGRFSGRQFSNSRSEMNVSTLELGDSALYLCASSPTTSLNTQYFGPGTRLTVL.

This clone was seen only a few times. The chain employs TRBV5-1 and TRBJ2-1; TRBD1 matches at 7 bases. Germline CDR1 and CDR2: SGHRS and YFSETQ. CDR3 length: 14 amino acids. V was pared by 5 bases and J by 4 bases, with 6 bases of the junction left unmatched. CDR3 region: CASSWDRGYNEQFF. The CDR3, as DNA: TGCGCCAGCAGTTGGGACAGAGGATACAATGAGCAGTTCTTC.

V gene TRBV12-3 or TRBV12-4 combines with J gene TRBJ2-2; D uncertain. CDR3 length: 12 residues. The V end was cut by 6 bases, the J end by 2 bases, with 4 bases between. The CDR3 protein is CASSPNTGELFF. In DNA form, the CDR3 reads TGTGCCAGCAGCCCAAACACCGGGGAGCTGTTTTTT.

This clone was picked up a small number of times. The J gene is TRBJ1-1, the V gene TRBV15; no definite D call. V was clipped by 6 bases and J by 1 base, with 9 bases between them. The length of the CDR3 is 13 residues. Germline values: CDR1 LNHNV, CDR2 YYDKDF (reference sequence). The CDR3 here is CATRRVGNTEAFF. The DNA for the CDR3 is TGTGCCACCAGGAGGGTGGGGAACACTGAAGCTTTCTTT. The variable domain in full, with the rest retrieved from reference TRBV15 and TRBJ1-1, is DAMVIQNPRYQVTQFGKPVTLSCSQTLNHNVMYWYQQKSSQAPKLLFHYYDKDFNNEADTPDNFQSRRPNTSFCFLDIRSPGLGDTAMYLCATRRVGNTEAFFGQGTRLTVV.

The table lists this clone with a count of one. The gene calls are TRBV27 and TRBJ1-1, with a tentative D call TRBD1 (5 bases). This CDR3 is built from 15 residues. The V gene's germline CDR1 is MNHEY and CDR2 SMNVEV (reference sequence). Between the trimmed V and J ends, which lost 0 bases and 5 bases, there was a span of 13 bases. DNA for the CDR3: TGTGCCAGCAGTTTATCGTGGGGGGTGAGGACTGAAGCTTTCTTT. It yields the protein CASSLSWGVRTEAFF.

The chain couples TRBV27 to TRBJ2-1; 7 nucleotides match TRBD2. The germline gives CDR1 MNHEY, CDR2 SMNVEV (reference sequence). This CDR3 is built from 15 residues. Unmatched junction bases numbered 12, after V lost 5 bases and J lost 8 bases. CDR3 residues: CASSMLPGTTDEQFF. The DNA of the CDR3 is TGTGCCAGCAGTATGTTACCCGGGACTACGGATGAGCAGTTCTTC.

The chain is built from TRBV28 and TRBJ1-5, with D unresolved. Trimming took off 7 bases at V and 0 bases at J, with 13 bases between the two ends. The germline CDR1 and CDR2 sequences are MDHEN and SYDVKM. CDR3 length equals 15 residues. In DNA, the CDR3 is TGTGCCAGCATCCCTCTCGCAGGTAGCAATCAGCCCCAGCATTTT. Translation gives CASIPLAGSNQPQHF. Variable domain in full (rest from reference TRBV28 and TRBJ1-5): DVKVTQSSRYLVKRTGEKVFLECVQDMDHENMFWYRQDPGLGLRLIYFSYDVKMKEKGDIPEGYSVSREKKERFSLILESASTNQTSMYLCASIPLAGSNQPQHFGDGTRLSIL.

This clone appeared a few times. The V gene is TRBV10-3, the J gene TRBJ2-5; 7 bases map to TRBD2. Germline V gene data show CDR1 as ENHRY and CDR2 as SYGVKD. The CDR3 loop spans 15 amino acids. With V trimmed by 6 bases and J by 1 base, 8 bases remained unmatched. CDR3 nucleotides: TGTGCCATCAGCGATAGCGGGCGGTCCCAAGAGACCCAGTACTTC. Translating gives CAISDSGRSQETQYF.

The V and J genes are TRBV7-8 and TRBJ2-5; 10 nucleotides line up with TRBD1. The V segment lost 5 bases and the J segment 3 bases; nucleotides outside the gene matches: 6. Germline values: CDR1 SGHVS, CDR2 FQNEAQ. This CDR3 contains 15 residues. The CDR3 reads CASSQSGTGEETQYF. DNA for the CDR3: TGTGCCAGCAGCCAATCCGGGACAGGGGAAGAGACCCAGTACTTC.

This clone appeared once. The chain couples TRBV6-7 to TRBJ1-2; TRBD1 aligns across 8 bases. TRBV6-7 is an open reading frame whose function is uncertain. The CDR3 covers 16 residues. V gave up 7 bases and J gave up 1 base; unmatched junction bases: 11. The CDR3 sequence: CASMAPGQAFNYGYTF. For the CDR3, the DNA is TGTGCCAGCATGGCTCCGGGACAGGCATTTAACTATGGCTACACCTTC.

The chain joins TRBV5-6 to TRBJ1-2; D is ambiguous. Looked up from germline, CDR1 is SGHDT and CDR2 is YYEEEE. There are 14 residues in the CDR3. V was cut by 0 bases and J by 2 bases, with 8 bases left in between. This chain's CDR3 is CASSLAGANYGYTF. The CDR3 DNA reads as TGTGCCAGCAGCTTGGCAGGCGCAAACTATGGCTACACCTTC. Filled out from reference TRBV5-6 and TRBJ1-2, the complete variable domain reads DAGVTQSPTHLIKTRGQQVTLRCSPKSGHDTVSWYQQALGQGPQFIFQYYEEEERQRGNFPDRFSGHQFPNYSSELNVNALLLGDSALYLCASSLAGANYGYTFGSGTRLTVV.

This chain links TRBV4-1 with TRBJ1-1, with 8 positions matching TRBD1. Germline CDR1 MGHRA, CDR2 YSYEKL. The CDR3 contains 17 residues. The J segment lost 10 bases and the V segment lost 0 bases, leaving 16 bases of the junction unmatched. In DNA, the CDR3 is TGCGCCAGCAGCCAAGAATTTCCGGGACAGGCATCCGATGGAGCTTTCTTT. It translates to CASSQEFPGQASDGAFF.

The chain combines TRBV2 with TRBJ2-2; perhaps TRBD2 as D (7 bases). Germline lookup yields CDR1 SNHLY and CDR2 FYNNEI. V was clipped by 7 bases and J by 6 bases, with 24 bases between them. This CDR3 has 17 amino acids. The CDR3 spells CASTGPDGGRFSGELFF. DNA for the CDR3: TGTGCCAGCACGGGACCCGACGGGGGGCGCTTCTCCGGGGAGCTGTTTTTT. Full variable domain (missing parts from reference TRBV2 and TRBJ2-2): EPEVTQTPSHQVTQMGQEVILRCVPISNHLYFYWYRQILGQKVEFLVSFYNNEISEKSEIFDDQFSVERPDGSNFTLKIRSTKLEDSAMYFCASTGPDGGRFSGELFFGEGSRLTVL.

The V call is TRBV7-2, the J call TRBJ1-6; TRBD1 agrees at 7 bases. This CDR3 is built from 13 residues. Germline V gene lookup returns CDR1 SGHTA and CDR2 FQGNSA. The ends lost 4 bases at V and 17 bases at J; junction bases unmatched: 11. The CDR3 loop reads CASSSNPTGSVHF. CDR3 DNA: TGTGCCAGCAGCTCCAACCCGACAGGGAGTGTCCACTTT.